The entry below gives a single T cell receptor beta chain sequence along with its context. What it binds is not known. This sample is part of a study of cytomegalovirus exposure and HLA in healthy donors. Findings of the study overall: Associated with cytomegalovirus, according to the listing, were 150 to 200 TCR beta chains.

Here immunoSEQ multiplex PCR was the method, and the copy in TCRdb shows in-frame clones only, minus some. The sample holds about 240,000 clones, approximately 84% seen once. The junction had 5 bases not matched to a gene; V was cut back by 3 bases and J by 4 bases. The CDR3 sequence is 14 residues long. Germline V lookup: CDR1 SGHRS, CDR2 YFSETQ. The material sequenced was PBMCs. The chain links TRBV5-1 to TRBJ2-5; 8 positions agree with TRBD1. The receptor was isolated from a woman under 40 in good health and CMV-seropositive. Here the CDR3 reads CASSSRTGRETQYF. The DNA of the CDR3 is TGCGCCAGCAGCTCTAGGACAGGGAGAGAGACCCAGTACTTC.